Below, one TCR beta chain is given with its context. Germline V gives CDR1 WSHSY, CDR2 SAAADI. The CDR3 spans 20 residues. Losses at the gene ends were 6 bases for V and 2 bases for J; bases not matched to a gene: 17. Methods used by the authors: Estimation of nucleated cell counts relied on the amplification of reference gene primers. Produced via immunoSEQ multiplex PCR; TCRdb's table is partial and in-frame only. V, J and clone size are those of that table, while D and trimming were read from the DNA. Among about 300,000 clones listed, about 81% were seen once. These data belong to a study of blood T cell repertoires in COVID-19. Patients of the Seattle cohort, enrolled during active infection, were followed longitudinally.

Source material: peripheral blood. This chain joins TRBV10-2 and TRBJ2-3; 13 bases line up with TRBD2. This TCR was recovered from a human donor with COVID-19, enrolled during active disease. The donor label of this sample is uncertain. CDR3 nucleotide sequence: TGCGCCAGCAGCCTCGAAGTGGGACTAGCGGGACGGGATCACACAGATACGCAGTATTTT. Translating it yields CASSLEVGLAGRDHTDTQYF.